This T cell receptor (beta chain) is drawn from a study of cytomegalovirus exposure and HLA in healthy donors. Overall study: Among several hundred genotyped donors, about 85% fell in the Caucasian-associated ancestry cluster. The study's findings and limits: The productive fraction for most TCR beta V segments was about 90% or about 30% in an earlier analysis. Several of the most significant clusters appeared, in a later analysis, to be linked to common viral pathogens. The study flagged around 150 TCR beta chains as cytomegalovirus-associated.

Comment on this clone: Antigen: not known.

PCR employed 60 Vbeta and 13 Jbeta primers. Libraries were prepared by immunoSEQ multiplex PCR; TCRdb keeps only in-frame clonotypes and omits some of them. The data hold approximately 140,000 clones, with 83% observed a single time. Sequencing was performed on PBMCs. The sequence came from a girl between 2 and 10 years old in good health and CMV-seronegative.

CDR3 residues: CASTGGGFVSPLHF. The CDR3 nucleotides read TGTGCCAGTACCGGCGGGGGTTTTGTTTCACCCCTCCACTTT. The J gene is TRBJ1-6, the V gene TRBV19, with D tentatively TRBD1 (5 bases). The length of the CDR3 is 14 residues. Germline CDR1 and CDR2: LNHDA and SQIVND (reference sequence). V shed 7 bases and J shed 9 bases, with 16 bases lying between them.